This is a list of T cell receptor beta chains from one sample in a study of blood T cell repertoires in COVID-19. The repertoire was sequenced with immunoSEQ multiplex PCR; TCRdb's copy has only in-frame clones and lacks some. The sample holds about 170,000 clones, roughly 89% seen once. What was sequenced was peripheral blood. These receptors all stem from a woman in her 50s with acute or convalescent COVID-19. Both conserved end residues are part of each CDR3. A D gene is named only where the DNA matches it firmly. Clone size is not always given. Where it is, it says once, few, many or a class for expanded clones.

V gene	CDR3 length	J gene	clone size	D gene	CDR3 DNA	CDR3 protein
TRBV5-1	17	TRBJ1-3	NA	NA	TGCGCCAGCAGCGCTGGCTTCGGACAGCTATCTGGAAACACCATATATTTT	CASSAGFGQLSGNTIYF
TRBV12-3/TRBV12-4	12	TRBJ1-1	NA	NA	TGTGCCACGGGAATTTCGAACACTGAAGCTTTCTTT	CATGISNTEAFF
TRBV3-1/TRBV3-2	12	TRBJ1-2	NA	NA	TGTGCCAGCAGCCAGCGGGGTTATGGCTACACCTTC	CASSQRGYGYTF
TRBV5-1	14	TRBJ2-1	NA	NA	TGCGCCAGCAGCTTTTGGCGGGGTGTCGATGAGCAGTTCTTC	CASSFWRGVDEQFF
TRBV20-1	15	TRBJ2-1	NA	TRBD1	TGCAGTGCTAGTCCCGGGACAGGGAGGAACAATGAGCAGTTCTTC	CSASPGTGRNNEQFF
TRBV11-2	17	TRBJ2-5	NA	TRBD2	TGTGCCAGCAGCTTAGATCTATCGGGAGGGCCCGTAGAGACCCAGTACTTC	CASSLDLSGGPVETQYF
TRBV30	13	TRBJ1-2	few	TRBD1	TGTGCCTGGGCCGACAGGGGCACAGATGGCTACACCTTC	CAWADRGTDGYTF
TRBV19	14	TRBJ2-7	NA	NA	TGTGCCAGCGGCGTGGGTGGCGGTTCCTACGAGCAGTACTTC	CASGVGGGSYEQYF
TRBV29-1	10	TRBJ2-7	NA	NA	TGCAGCGTAGCACCGTGCGAGCAGTACTTC	CSVAPCEQYF
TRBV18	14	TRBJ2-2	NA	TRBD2	TGTGCCAGCTCACCTTTAGCGGGACCCGGGGAGCTGTTTTTT	CASSPLAGPGELFF
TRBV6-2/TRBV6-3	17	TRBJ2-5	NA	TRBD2	TGTGCCAGCAGTTACAGTCTTGTGGCTAGCGGAGAAGAGACCCAGTACTTC	CASSYSLVASGEETQYF
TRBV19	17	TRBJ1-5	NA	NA	TGTGCCAGTAGTATAGATATCCCCGGCAGGGCCAATCAGCCCCAGCATTTT	CASSIDIPGRANQPQHF
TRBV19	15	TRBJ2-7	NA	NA	TGTGCCAGTAGTATATTAGGTGACAGGCCCCACGAGCAGTACTTC	CASSILGDRPHEQYF
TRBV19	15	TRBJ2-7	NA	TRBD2	TGTGCCAGTAGTAGGTTAGCGGGAGAATTCCACGAGCAGTACTTC	CASSRLAGEFHEQYF
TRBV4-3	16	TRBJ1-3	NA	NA	TGCGCCAGCAGCCAAGAAACCCCAGGGTCTGGAAACACCATATATTTT	CASSQETPGSGNTIYF
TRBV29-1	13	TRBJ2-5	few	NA	TGCAGCGTTCGGCAGGGCAACCAAGAGACCCAGTACTTC	CSVRQGNQETQYF
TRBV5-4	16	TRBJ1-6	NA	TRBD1	TGTGCCAGCAGCTTGCCCCCGGGACAGCGTAATTCACCCCTCCACTTT	CASSLPPGQRNSPLHF
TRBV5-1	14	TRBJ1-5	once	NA	TGCGCCAGCAGCTTAGGGGGTGGCAATCAGCCCCAGCATTTT	CASSLGGGNQPQHF
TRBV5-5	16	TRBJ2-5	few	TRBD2	TGTGCCAGCAGCTTGGGGCTAGGTCGGGGGGTAGAGACCCAGTACTTC	CASSLGLGRGVETQYF
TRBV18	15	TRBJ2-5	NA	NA	TGTGCCAGCTCCTCCTCTGGGCACTCCCGAGAGACCCAGTACTTC	CASSSSGHSRETQYF
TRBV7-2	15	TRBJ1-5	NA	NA	TGTGCCAGCAGCTTAGAAAGTGGGCAGGGGCAGCCCCAGCATTTT	CASSLESGQGQPQHF
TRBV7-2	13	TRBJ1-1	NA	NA	TGTGCCAGCAGCTTAGGGCTCTTTACTGAAGCTTTCTTT	CASSLGLFTEAFF